This entry concerns a single T cell receptor beta chain. Antigen unknown. This entry comes from a study of cytomegalovirus exposure and HLA in healthy donors. Whole-study findings and limits: Reported results showed that the classifier diagnosed cytomegalovirus status with high specificity and sensitivity. The authors excluded some V segments, including TRBV6-2 and TRBV6-3, as indistinguishable.

The ends were cut back, 5 bases at V and 4 bases at J, with 11 bases in the middle. Germline V CDR1 and CDR2: MNHEY, SMNVEV (reference sequence). The CDR3 has 13 amino acids. In the PCR, 60 Vbeta and 13 Jbeta primers were used. The assay was immunoSEQ multiplex PCR, and TCRdb's table has in-frame clones only and misses some. The repertoire has 150,000 to 200,000 clones, approximately 84% of them found once; the top ten carry 0.2% to 0.3%. The donors gave bone marrow, and they were healthy. The rearrangement joins TRBV27 to TRBJ1-2; possibly TRBD1 for D (6 bases). The receptor's source is a boy between 5 and 17 years old in good health and CMV-seronegative. Sequenced: PBMCs. CDR3 region: CASSKNRVYGYTF. The DNA of the CDR3 is TGTGCCAGCAGTAAAAACAGGGTCTATGGCTACACCTTC.